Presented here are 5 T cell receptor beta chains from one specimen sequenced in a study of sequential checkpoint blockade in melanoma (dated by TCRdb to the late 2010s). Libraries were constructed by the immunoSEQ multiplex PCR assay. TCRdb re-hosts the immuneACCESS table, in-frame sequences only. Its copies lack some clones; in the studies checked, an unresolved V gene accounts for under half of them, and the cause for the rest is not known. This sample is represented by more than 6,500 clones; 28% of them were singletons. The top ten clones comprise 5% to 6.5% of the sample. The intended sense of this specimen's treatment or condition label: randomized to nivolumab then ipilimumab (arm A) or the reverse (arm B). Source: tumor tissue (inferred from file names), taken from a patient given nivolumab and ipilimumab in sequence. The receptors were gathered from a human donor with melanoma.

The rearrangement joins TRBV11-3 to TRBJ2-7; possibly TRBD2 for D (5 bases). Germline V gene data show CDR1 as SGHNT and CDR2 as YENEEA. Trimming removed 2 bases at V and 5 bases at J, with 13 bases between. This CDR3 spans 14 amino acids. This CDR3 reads CASSLLYGNHEQYF. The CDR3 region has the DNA TGTGCCAGCAGCTTACTGTACGGGAACCACGAGCAGTACTTC.

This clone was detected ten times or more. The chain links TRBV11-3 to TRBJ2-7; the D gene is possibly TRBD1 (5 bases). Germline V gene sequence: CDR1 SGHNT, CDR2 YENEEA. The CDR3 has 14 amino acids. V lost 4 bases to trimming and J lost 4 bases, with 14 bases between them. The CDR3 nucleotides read TGTGCCAGCAGCTCGACAGAGATACTATACGAGCAGTACTTC. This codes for CASSSTEILYEQYF.

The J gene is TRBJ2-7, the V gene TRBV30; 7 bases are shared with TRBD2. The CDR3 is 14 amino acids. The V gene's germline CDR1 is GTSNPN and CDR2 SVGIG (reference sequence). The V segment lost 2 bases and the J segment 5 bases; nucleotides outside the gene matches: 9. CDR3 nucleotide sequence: TGTGCCTGGAGTAGAGGACTAGGGGACGACGAGCAGTACTTC. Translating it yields CAWSRGLGDDEQYF.

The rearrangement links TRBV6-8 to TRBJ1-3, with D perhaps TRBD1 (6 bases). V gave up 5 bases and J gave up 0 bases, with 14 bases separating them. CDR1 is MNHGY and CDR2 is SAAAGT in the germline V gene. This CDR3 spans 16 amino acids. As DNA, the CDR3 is TGTGCCAGCAGTCACGACAGGAGGAGCTCTGGAAACACCATATATTTT. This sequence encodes CASSHDRRSSGNTIYF.

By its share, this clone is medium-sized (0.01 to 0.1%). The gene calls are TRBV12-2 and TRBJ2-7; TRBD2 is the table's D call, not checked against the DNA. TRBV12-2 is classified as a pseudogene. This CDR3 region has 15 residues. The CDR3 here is CASRLWTREGNEQYF. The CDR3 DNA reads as TGTGCAAGTCGCTTATGGACGCGGGAGGGTAACGAGCAGTACTTC.